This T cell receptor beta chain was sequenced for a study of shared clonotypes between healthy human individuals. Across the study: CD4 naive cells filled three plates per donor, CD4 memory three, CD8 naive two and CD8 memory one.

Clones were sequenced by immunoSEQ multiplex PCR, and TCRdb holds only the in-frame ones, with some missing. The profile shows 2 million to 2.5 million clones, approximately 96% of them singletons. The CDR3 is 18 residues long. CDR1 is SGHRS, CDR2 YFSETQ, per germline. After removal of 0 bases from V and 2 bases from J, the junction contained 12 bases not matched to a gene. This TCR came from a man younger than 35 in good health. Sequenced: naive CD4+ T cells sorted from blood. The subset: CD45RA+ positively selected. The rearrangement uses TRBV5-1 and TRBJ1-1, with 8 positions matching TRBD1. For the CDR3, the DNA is TGCGCCAGCAGCTTGGGCTTTACGGACAGGGCCGACAACACTGAAGCTTTCTTT. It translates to CASSLGFTDRADNTEAFF.